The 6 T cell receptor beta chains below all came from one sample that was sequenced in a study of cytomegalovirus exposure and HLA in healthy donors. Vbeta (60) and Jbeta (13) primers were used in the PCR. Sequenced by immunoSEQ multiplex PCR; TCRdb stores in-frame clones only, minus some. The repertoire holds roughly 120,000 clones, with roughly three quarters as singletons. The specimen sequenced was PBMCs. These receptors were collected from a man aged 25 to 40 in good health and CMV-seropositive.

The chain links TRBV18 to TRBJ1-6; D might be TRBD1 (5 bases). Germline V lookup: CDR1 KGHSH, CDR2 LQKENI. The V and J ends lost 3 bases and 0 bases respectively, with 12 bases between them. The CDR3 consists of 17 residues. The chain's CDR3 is CASSPIGASSYNSPLHF. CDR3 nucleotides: TGTGCCAGCTCACCGATAGGGGCCAGCTCCTATAATTCACCCCTCCACTTT.

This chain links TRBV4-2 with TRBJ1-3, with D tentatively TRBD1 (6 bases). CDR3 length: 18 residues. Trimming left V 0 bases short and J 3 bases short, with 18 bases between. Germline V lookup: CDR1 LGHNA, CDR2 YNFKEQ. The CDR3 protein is CASSQEGSRGAGGNTIYF. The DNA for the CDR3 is TGTGCCAGCAGCCAAGAAGGGTCCCGGGGGGCAGGTGGAAACACCATATATTTT.

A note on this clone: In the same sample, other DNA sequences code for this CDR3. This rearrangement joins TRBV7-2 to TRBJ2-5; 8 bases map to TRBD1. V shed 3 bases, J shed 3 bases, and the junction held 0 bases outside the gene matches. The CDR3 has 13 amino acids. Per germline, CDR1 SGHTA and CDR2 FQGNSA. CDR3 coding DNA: TGTGCCAGCAGCTTGGACAGGGAAGAGACCCAGTACTTC. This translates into CASSLDREETQYF.

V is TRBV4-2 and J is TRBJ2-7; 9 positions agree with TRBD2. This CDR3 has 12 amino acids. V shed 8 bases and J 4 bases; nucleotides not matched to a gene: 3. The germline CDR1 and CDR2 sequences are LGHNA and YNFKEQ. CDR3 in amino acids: CASGLAGYEQYF. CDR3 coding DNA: TGTGCCAGCGGGCTAGCGGGGTACGAGCAGTACTTC.

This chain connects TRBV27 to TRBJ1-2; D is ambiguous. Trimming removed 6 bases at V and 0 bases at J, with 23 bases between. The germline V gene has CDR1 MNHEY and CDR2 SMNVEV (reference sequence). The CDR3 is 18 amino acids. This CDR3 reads CASSLAAPSPGANYGYTF. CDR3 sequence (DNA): TGTGCCAGCAGCCTCGCAGCTCCCTCTCCCGGGGCTAACTATGGCTACACCTTC.

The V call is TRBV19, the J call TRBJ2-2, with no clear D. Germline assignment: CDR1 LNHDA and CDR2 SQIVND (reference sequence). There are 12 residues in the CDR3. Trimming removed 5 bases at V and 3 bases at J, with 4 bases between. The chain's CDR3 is CASSYYTGELFF. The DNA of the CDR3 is TGTGCCAGTAGTTATTACACCGGGGAGCTGTTTTTT.